What follows is one TCR beta chain and its context. Its specific antigen is unknown. Base qualities were left out, and no much larger clone turns up one base away. These data belong to a study of blood T cell repertoires in COVID-19 (dated by TCRdb to about 2020). Some background on the complete study: Collaborator samples came from the United States, Italy and Spain and covered acute and convalescent phases of COVID-19. Where available, HLA class I and class II types were taken from metadata supplied by the sample provider and were not determined by assay-based typing. The material from the prospective study consisted of cDNA or gDNA derived from T cells, B-cell-depleted T cells, or PBMCs. The repertoires were released in a freely available public database intended as a resource for research on the immune response to SARS-CoV-2. Sample metadata almost always included a de-identified subject ID, COVID-19 status, age in years and sex. The samples were drawn from the first 160 participants of the ongoing ImmuneRACE study and from 1,254 subjects provided by 6 global collaborators. The dataset comprised deeply sampled blood TCRbeta repertoires from subjects exposed to, actively infected with, or recovered from COVID-19. The full study reports these points: The amount of clinical and demographic metadata varied by source and participant and was provided uncurated.

The CDR3 runs 16 amino acids, cysteine and phenylalanine included. Just the 48-base CDR3 DNA is kept, in frame starting at base 1. CDR1 is given as SQVTM and CDR2 as ANQGSEA, both from the germline V gene. V has 0 bases trimmed and J has 4 bases trimmed; junction bases matching no gene number 9. The collaborating institutions used their own protocols to collect whole blood in K2EDTA tubes. For TCRbeta analysis, collaborators shipped samples in one of three forms: frozen whole blood, isolated PBMCs, or DNA extracted from either of those sample types. The immunoSEQ Assay, a bias-controlled multiplex PCR, was used to amplify TCRbeta CDR3 regions from genomic DNA. In the original analysis: Within the assay, amplification of reference gene primers was used to estimate how many nucleated cells each sample contained. Sequence reads were collapsed and filtered to measure the absolute abundance of every unique TCRbeta CDR3 rearrangement. For each sample, productive Simpson clonality was calculated by taking the square root of Simpson's diversity index across productive rearrangements. TCRdb limited this immuneACCESS table to in-frame rearrangements with V and J called. A share of clones is missing; checked studies link under half to unresolved V genes, and the rest is unexplained. V, J and clone size were drawn from that table, and D and trimming were deduced from the DNA. This sample lists some 37,000 clones; 86% were detected once. Together, the top ten hold around 20% of the sample.

This sequence originates from a man aged 50 to 59 in a cohort sampled during active COVID-19. The chain is encoded by TRBV29-1 joined to TRBJ2-3; 8 nucleotides in the junction match TRBD2. The sequenced sample was peripheral blood. The nucleotide sequence is TGCAGCGTTGAAGATCCGGTAGCGGGGCGATCAGATACGCAGTATTTT. This sequence encodes CSVEDPVAGRSDTQYF.